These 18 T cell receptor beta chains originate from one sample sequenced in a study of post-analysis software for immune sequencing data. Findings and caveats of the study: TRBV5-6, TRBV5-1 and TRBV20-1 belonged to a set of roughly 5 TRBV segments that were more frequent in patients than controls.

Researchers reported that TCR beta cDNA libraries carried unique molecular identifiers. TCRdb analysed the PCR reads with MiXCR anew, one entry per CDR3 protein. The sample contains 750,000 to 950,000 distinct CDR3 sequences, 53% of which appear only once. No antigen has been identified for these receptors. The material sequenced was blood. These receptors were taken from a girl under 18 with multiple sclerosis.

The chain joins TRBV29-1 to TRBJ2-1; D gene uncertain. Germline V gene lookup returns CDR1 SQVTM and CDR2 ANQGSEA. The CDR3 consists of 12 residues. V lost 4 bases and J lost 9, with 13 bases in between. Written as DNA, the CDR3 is TGCAGCGTTGGGAAGCCGGACGGTGAGCAGTTCTTC. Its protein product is CSVGKPDGEQFF.

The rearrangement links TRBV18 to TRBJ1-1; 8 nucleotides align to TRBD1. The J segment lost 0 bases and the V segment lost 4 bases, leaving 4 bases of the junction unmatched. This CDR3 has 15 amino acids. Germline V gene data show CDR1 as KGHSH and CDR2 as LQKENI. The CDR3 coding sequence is TGTGCCAGCTCACGACAGGGGATAATGAACACTGAAGCTTTCTTT. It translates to CASSRQGIMNTEAFF.

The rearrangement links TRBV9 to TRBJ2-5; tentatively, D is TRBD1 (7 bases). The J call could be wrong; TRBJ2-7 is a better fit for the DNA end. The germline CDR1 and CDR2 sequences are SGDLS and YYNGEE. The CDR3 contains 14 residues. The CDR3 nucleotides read TGTGCCAGCAGCTACAGGGGACTGATGGACGAGCAGTACTTC. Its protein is CASSYRGLMDEQYF.

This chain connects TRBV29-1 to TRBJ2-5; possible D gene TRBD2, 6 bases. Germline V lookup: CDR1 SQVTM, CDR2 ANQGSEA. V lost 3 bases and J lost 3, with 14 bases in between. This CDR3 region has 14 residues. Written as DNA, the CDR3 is TGCAGCGTTGAGGAGCGCGGGGCCAAAGAGACCCAGTACTTC. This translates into CSVEERGAKETQYF.

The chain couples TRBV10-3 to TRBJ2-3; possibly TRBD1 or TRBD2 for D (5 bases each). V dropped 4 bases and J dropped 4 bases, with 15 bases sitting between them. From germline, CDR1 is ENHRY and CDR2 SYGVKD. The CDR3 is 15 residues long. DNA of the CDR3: TGTGCCATCAGTGGAGGGCAGGGCTTCGCAGATACGCAGTATTTT. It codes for CAISGGQGFADTQYF.

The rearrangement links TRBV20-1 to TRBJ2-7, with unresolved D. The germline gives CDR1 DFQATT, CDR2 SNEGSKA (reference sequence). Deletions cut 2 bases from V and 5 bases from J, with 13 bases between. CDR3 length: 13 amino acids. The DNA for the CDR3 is TGCAGTGCTAGATCGTACGATAGCAACGAGCAGTACTTC. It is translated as CSARSYDSNEQYF.

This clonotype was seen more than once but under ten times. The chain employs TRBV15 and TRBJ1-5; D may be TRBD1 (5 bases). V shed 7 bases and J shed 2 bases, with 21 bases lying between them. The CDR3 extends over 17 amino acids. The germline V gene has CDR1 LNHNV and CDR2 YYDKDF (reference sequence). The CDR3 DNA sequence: TGTGCCACCACCCTTAAGGGTGGGGCGAGCGGCAATCAGCCCCAGCATTTT. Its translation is CATTLKGGASGNQPQHF.

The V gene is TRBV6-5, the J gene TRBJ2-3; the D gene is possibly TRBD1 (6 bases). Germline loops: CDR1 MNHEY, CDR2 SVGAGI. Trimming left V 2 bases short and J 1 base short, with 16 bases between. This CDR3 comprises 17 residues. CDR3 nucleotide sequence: TGTGCCAGCAGTTACCCTTCAGGCAGGGGAGGCACAGATACGCAGTATTTT. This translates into CASSYPSGRGGTDTQYF.

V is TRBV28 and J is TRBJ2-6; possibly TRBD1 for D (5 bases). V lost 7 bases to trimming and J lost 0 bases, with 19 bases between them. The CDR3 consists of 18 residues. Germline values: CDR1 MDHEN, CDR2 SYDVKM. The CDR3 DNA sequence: TGTGCCAGCACCTACCCTCAGGGAAAGGGCTCTGGGGCCAACGTCCTGACTTTC. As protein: CASTYPQGKGSGANVLTF. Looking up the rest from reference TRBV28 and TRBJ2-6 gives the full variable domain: DVKVTQSSRYLVKRTGEKVFLECVQDMDHENMFWYRQDPGLGLRLIYFSYDVKMKEKGDIPEGYSVSREKKERFSLILESASTNQTSMYLCASTYPQGKGSGANVLTFGAGSRLTVL.

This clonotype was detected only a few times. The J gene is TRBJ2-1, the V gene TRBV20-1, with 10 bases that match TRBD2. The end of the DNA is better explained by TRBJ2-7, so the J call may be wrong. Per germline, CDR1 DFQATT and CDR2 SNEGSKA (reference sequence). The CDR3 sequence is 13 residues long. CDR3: CSATGLAHNEQYF. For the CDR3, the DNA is TGCAGTGCTACGGGACTAGCGCACAATGAGCAGTACTTC.

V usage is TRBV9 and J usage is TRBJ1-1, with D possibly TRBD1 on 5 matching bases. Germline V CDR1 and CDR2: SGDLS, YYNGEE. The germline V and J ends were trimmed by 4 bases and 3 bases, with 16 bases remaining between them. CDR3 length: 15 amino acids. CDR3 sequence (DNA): TGTGCCAGCAGCTTAACAGGTAGTACGGACACTGAAGCTTTCTTT. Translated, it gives CASSLTGSTDTEAFF. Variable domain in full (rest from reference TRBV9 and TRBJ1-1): DSGVTQTPKHLITATGQRVTLRCSPRSGDLSVYWYQQSLDQGLQFLIQYYNGEERAKGNILERFSAQQFPDLHSELNLSSLELGDSALYFCASSLTGSTDTEAFFGQGTRLTVV.

In DNA form, the CDR3 reads TGTGCCAGCAGGGGGGCCAAAGCTTTCTTT. Translation: CASRGAKAFF. This sequence joins TRBV25-1 and TRBJ1-1, with a possible D match to TRBD1 (6 bases). The germline V gene encodes CDR1 MGHDK and CDR2 SYGVNS. This CDR3 is built from 10 residues. With 6 bases removed from V and 9 bases from J, the gap between germline ends came to 8 bases. Using reference TRBV25-1 and TRBJ1-1 for the parts outside the CDR3, the full variable domain is EADIYQTPRYLVIGTGKKITLECSQTMGHDKMYWYQQDPGMELHLIHYSYGVNSTEKGDLSSESTVSRIRTEHFPLTLESARPSHTSQYLCASRGAKAFFGQGTRLTVV.

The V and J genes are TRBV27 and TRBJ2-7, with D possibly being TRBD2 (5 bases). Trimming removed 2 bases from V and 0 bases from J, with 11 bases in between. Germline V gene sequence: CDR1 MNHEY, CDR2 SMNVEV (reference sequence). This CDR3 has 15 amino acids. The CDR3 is CASSLAGPGSYEQYF. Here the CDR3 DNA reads TGTGCCAGCAGTTTAGCGGGTCCCGGCTCCTACGAGCAGTACTTC.

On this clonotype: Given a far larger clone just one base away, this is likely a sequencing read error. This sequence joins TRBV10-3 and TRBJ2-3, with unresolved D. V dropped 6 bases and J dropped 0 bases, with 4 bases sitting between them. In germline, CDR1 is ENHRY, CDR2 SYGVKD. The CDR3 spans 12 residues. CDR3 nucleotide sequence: TGTGCCATCAGCCCGAGCACAGATACGCAGTATTTT. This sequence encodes CAISPSTDTQYF.

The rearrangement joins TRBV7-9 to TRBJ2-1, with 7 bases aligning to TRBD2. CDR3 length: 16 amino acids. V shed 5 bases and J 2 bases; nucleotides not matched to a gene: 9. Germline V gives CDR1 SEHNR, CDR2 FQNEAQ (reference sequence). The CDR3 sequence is CASSPRGGSPYNEQFF. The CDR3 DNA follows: TGTGCCAGCAGCCCCCGGGGCGGGAGTCCCTACAATGAGCAGTTCTTC.

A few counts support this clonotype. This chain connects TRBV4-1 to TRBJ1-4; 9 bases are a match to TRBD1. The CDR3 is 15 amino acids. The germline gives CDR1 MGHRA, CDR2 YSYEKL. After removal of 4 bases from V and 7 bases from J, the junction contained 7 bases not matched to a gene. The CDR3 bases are TGCGCCAGCAGCCCCGGGGACAGGGCTAGTGAAAAACTGTTTTTT. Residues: CASSPGDRASEKLFF.

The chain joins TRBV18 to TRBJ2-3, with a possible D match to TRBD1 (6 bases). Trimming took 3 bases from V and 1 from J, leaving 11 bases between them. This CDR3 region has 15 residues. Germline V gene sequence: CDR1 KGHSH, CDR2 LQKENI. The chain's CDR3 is CASSPKAGGTDTQYF. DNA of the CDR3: TGTGCCAGCTCACCGAAGGCAGGGGGCACAGATACGCAGTATTTT.

CDR3 sequence reads: CSVEGLFNPYEQYF. CDR3 coding DNA: TGCAGCGTTGAAGGACTATTTAATCCCTACGAGCAGTACTTC. J is TRBJ2-7 and V is TRBV29-1, with a weak D call TRBD2 (5 bases). The CDR3 extends over 14 amino acids. Germline loops: CDR1 SQVTM, CDR2 ANQGSEA. Trimming stripped 1 base from V and 2 bases from J, with 12 bases between.